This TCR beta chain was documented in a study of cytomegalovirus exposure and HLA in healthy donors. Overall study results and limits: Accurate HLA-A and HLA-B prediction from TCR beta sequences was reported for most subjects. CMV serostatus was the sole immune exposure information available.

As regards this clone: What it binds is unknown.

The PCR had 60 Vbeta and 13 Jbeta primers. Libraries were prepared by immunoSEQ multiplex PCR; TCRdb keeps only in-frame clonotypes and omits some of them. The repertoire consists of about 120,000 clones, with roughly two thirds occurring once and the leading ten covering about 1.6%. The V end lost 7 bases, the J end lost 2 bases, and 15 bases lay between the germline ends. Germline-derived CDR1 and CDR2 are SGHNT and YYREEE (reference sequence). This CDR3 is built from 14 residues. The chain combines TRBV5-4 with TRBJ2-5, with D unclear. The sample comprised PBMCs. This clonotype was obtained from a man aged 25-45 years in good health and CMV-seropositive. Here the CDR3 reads CASSSWSSQETQYF. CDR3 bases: TGTGCCAGCTCATCGTGGAGTTCACAAGAGACCCAGTACTTC.